A single sample gave rise to the 12 T cell receptor beta chains below, sequenced in a study of shared clonotypes between healthy human individuals. TCRdb's copy holds only in-frame clones and misses some; the assay was immunoSEQ multiplex PCR. There are over a million clones in the sample; 70% to 80% occur only once, and around 1.5% lies in the top ten. Sequenced material: memory CD4+ T cells sorted from blood. Indicated subset: CD45RA-negative fraction. These receptors all stem from a young man in good health.

The chain links TRBV7-2 to TRBJ2-7; the D gene is possibly TRBD1 (5 bases). The CDR3 runs 15 residues. The ends were cut back, 1 base at V and 2 bases at J, with 12 bases in the middle. Germline CDR1 and CDR2: SGHTA and FQGNSA. The CDR3 region has the DNA TGTGCCAGCAGCTTAGGACAGTCTGGAACCTACGAGCAGTACTTC. It translates to CASSLGQSGTYEQYF.

The chain links TRBV20-1 to TRBJ2-4, with D uncertain. The CDR3 sequence is 11 residues long. The germline V gene has CDR1 DFQATT and CDR2 SNEGSKA (reference sequence). V was shortened by 4 bases and J by 5 bases, with 6 bases between the two germline ends. Here the CDR3 reads CSATHQNIQYF. CDR3 nucleotides: TGCAGTGCTACCCACCAAAACATTCAGTACTTC.

This clone is a singleton in its sample. V usage is TRBV28 and J usage is TRBJ2-7; D assignment may be TRBD1 or TRBD2 (5 bases each). The germline V gene encodes CDR1 MDHEN and CDR2 SYDVKM. V gave up 5 bases and J gave up 0 bases, with 14 bases separating them. The CDR3 is made up of 15 amino acids. CDR3 nucleotides: TGTGCCAGCAGTCCGCCTGGGGACCTCTCCTACGAGCAGTACTTC. It yields the protein CASSPPGDLSYEQYF.

The chain combines TRBV30 with TRBJ1-1; possibly TRBD1 for D (6 bases). Per the germline V gene, CDR1 is GTSNPN and CDR2 is SVGIG (reference sequence). This CDR3 comprises 12 residues. CDR3 protein: CASAGQNTEAFF. For the CDR3, the DNA is TGTGCTTCAGCGGGACAGAACACTGAAGCTTTCTTT.

This clone was detected only a few times. The V call is TRBV19, the J call TRBJ1-5; D is unresolved. The germline V and J ends were trimmed by 7 bases and 0 bases, with 13 bases remaining between them. The CDR3 runs 15 residues. The germline V gene encodes CDR1 LNHDA and CDR2 SQIVND (reference sequence). The DNA of the CDR3 is TGTGCCAGTATACAAACGAGCAATAGCAATCAGCCCCAGCATTTT. It is translated as CASIQTSNSNQPQHF.

Ten or more counts support this clone. This chain links TRBV6-1 with TRBJ2-5; 8 nucleotides agree with TRBD1. With V trimmed by 8 bases and J by 5 bases, 13 bases remained unmatched. From germline, CDR1 is MNHNS and CDR2 SASEGT. The CDR3 totals 15 residues. The CDR3 here is CASQRDRGFWETQYF. The CDR3 DNA sequence: TGTGCCAGCCAGAGAGACAGGGGTTTTTGGGAGACCCAGTACTTC.

This clone was found many times. This chain joins TRBV10-3 and TRBJ2-3; D tentatively reads TRBD1 or TRBD2 (5 bases each). The CDR3 consists of 15 residues. Between the trimmed V and J ends, which lost 6 bases and 6 bases, there was a span of 19 bases. The germline V gene has CDR1 ENHRY and CDR2 SYGVKD. The CDR3 DNA reads as TGTGCCATCAGCGGCCTCCTCTTGGGGGAGGATACGCAGTATTTT. Translation: CAISGLLLGEDTQYF.

V and J are TRBV19 and TRBJ2-1, with a possible D match to TRBD2 (6 bases). The CDR3 loop spans 16 amino acids. The germline V gene has CDR1 LNHDA and CDR2 SQIVND (reference sequence). V gave up 1 base and J gave up 4 bases, with 14 bases separating them. CDR3 coding DNA: TGTGCCAGTAGTATAGGCGGTAGCGGTAAATACAATGAGCAGTTCTTC. Translating it yields CASSIGGSGKYNEQFF.

The chain has TRBV6-5 and TRBJ1-1, with D tentatively TRBD1 (5 bases). Per germline, CDR1 MNHEY and CDR2 SVGAGI. The CDR3 spans 13 residues. V dropped 6 bases and J dropped 1 base, with 9 bases sitting between them. The CDR3 nucleotides are TGTGCCAGCAGGGTAGGGGCGAACACTGAAGCTTTCTTT. Protein sequence: CASRVGANTEAFF.

The chain joins TRBV14 to TRBJ2-1, with 8 bases fitting TRBD1. V lost 3 bases, J lost 2 bases, and 3 bases stayed unmatched. The CDR3 loop spans 15 amino acids. CDR1 is SGHDN, CDR2 FVKESK, per germline. Here the CDR3 reads CASSHRGHPYNEQFF. The CDR3 DNA is TGTGCCAGCAGCCACAGGGGGCACCCCTACAATGAGCAGTTCTTC.

Many counts were recorded for this clone. The chain employs TRBV6-1 and TRBJ2-7, with 10 bases that match TRBD2. Germline V gives CDR1 MNHNS, CDR2 SASEGT. The CDR3 has 16 amino acids. V lost 4 bases to trimming and J lost 2 bases; unmatched junction nucleotides: 8. In DNA, the CDR3 is TGTGCCAGCAGTGTGGAAGCTAGCGGGGGTACCTACGAGCAGTACTTC. Its translation: CASSVEASGGTYEQYF.

This clone turned up a few times. The rearrangement uses TRBV7-6 and TRBJ1-6; 9 bases are shared with TRBD1. This CDR3 contains 18 residues. The V and J ends lost 1 base and 2 bases, in that order; junction bases with no gene match: 6. Germline CDR1 and CDR2: SGHVS and FNYEAQ. The CDR3 coding sequence is TGTGCCAGCAGCTTAGTGGTACAGGGGGCCACCTATAATTCACCCCTCCACTTT. Translated, it gives CASSLVVQGATYNSPLHF.